In its sample, the clone carrying this T cell receptor (beta chain) was seen once. Its antigen is unidentified. This sample stems from a study of CD8+ T cells in alopecia areata. Notes on the study in general: In scalp and blood, many expanded lesional clones persisted during tofacitinib. Against the mouse data, patients shared TCRs less clearly, possibly for HLA reasons.

Extraction and reverse transcription of RNA yielded cDNA as the sequencing template. Here immunoSEQ multiplex PCR was the method, and the copy in TCRdb shows in-frame clones only, minus some. Of approximately 170,000 clones in the sample, around three fifths were seen once. Between the trimmed V and J ends, which lost 4 bases and 1 base, there was a span of 8 bases. The germline gives CDR1 SQVTM, CDR2 ANQGSEA. The CDR3 is 13 amino acids. Treatment specified: oral pan-JAK inhibitor, 5-10 mg twice daily. It was from PBMCs that CD4+ and CD8+ T cells were sorted. This TCR derives from a human donor with alopecia areata. Material: CD4+ T cells sorted from blood, obtained at week 24, from a patient treated with tofacitinib. The chain employs TRBV29-1 and TRBJ1-5, with a tentative D call TRBD1 (5 bases). The CDR3 DNA is TGCAGCGTTGCGACAGAGAGCAATCAGCCCCAGCATTTT. It encodes CSVATESNQPQHF.